The 6 T cell receptor beta chains in this list originate from one sample, sequenced in a study of blood T cell repertoires in COVID-19. Data came from immunoSEQ multiplex PCR; TCRdb stores just in-frame clones and leaves some out. The sample comprises 100,000 to 150,000 clones, over 75% of which are singletons, and roughly 6.7% rests with the top ten. Input material: peripheral blood. The source of these receptors is a man older than 75 with active or convalescent COVID-19.

V gene TRBV6-5 combines with J gene TRBJ1-6; perhaps TRBD1 as D (6 bases). CDR1 is MNHEY, CDR2 SVGAGI, per germline. The CDR3 has 14 amino acids. Trimming pared 4 bases from V and 4 bases from J, leaving 8 bases between. Here the CDR3 reads CASSLTGYNSPLHF. In nucleotides, the CDR3 is TGTGCCAGCAGTTTGACAGGTTATAATTCACCCCTCCACTTT.

This clone appeared a single time. V usage is TRBV29-1 and J usage is TRBJ1-4; D uncertain. Germline V gene data show CDR1 as SQVTM and CDR2 as ANQGSEA. The V and J ends lost 4 bases and 8 bases respectively, with 14 bases between them. The CDR3 is made up of 13 amino acids. The CDR3 here is CSVAWQTGEKLFF. The CDR3 region has the DNA TGCAGCGTTGCGTGGCAGACGGGGGAAAAACTGTTTTTT.

The chain links TRBV12-3 or TRBV12-4 to TRBJ2-3; the D gene is possibly TRBD2 (6 bases). V lost 6 bases and J 8 bases, leaving 12 bases between the germline ends. The length of the CDR3 is 12 residues. The CDR3 DNA follows: TGTGCCAGCAGCTCGACTAGTAGTACGCAGTATTTT. Its protein product is CASSSTSSTQYF.

J is TRBJ1-4 and V is TRBV30; D is undetermined. V dropped 0 bases and J dropped 1 base, with 9 bases sitting between them. The germline CDR1 and CDR2 sequences are GTSNPN and SVGIG (reference sequence). The CDR3 covers 15 residues. The CDR3 nucleotides are TGTGCCTGGAGTGTTTTTGGGCGAACTAATGAAAAACTGTTTTTT. This sequence encodes CAWSVFGRTNEKLFF.

This chain connects TRBV7-2 to TRBJ1-5, with D hard to call. The V and J ends lost 5 bases and 6 bases respectively, with 11 bases between them. The CDR3 extends over 13 amino acids. Per germline, CDR1 SGHTA and CDR2 FQGNSA. DNA for the CDR3: TGTGCCAGCAGCCCAGGCCGGGGTCAGCCCCAGCATTTT. It is translated as CASSPGRGQPQHF.

V gene TRBV29-1 combines with J gene TRBJ1-6; D might be TRBD1 (6 bases). Germline V gene data show CDR1 as SQVTM and CDR2 as ANQGSEA. The CDR3 runs 13 residues. V was shortened by 4 bases and J by 6 bases, with 10 bases between the two germline ends. The CDR3 coding sequence is TGCAGCGTTGGAGCAGGGGCTAATTCACCCCTCCACTTT. This gives the protein CSVGAGANSPLHF. Full variable domain (remainder filled in from reference TRBV29-1 and TRBJ1-6): SAVISQKPSRDICQRGTSLTIQCQVDSQVTMMFWYRQQPGQSLTLIATANQGSEATYESGFVIDKFPISRPNLTFSTLTVSNMSPEDSSIYLCSVGAGANSPLHFGNGTRLTVT.